This note documents a single TCR beta chain sequence. The target of this receptor is not known. Base qualities are not recorded, but no much larger clone differs from it by a single base. The trim is 2 bases for V and 0 bases for J, with a gap of 3 bases between the germline ends. As encoded in the germline V gene, CDR1 is SGHRS while CDR2 is YFSETQ. Including cysteine and phenylalanine, the CDR3 has 14 amino acids. Left in the record is the CDR3 DNA by itself, 42 bases read in frame from the first base. The CDR3 regions of human TCRbeta chains were subjected to immunosequencing. As for the authors' bioinformatics: Repertoire TCRs were checked for matches against a reference library of SARS-CoV-2-specific TCRs that had been generated using the MIRA antigen-specificity platform. Breadth meant the fraction of unique TCRs that were SARS-CoV-2-associated, whereas depth meant the fraction of total T cells that were SARS-CoV-2-associated. Using the MIRA data, each spike-specific TCR was mapped to the spike region that the TCR reacts to and placed in a CD4 or CD8 class. Log10-transformed breadth and depth values were compared by one-way ANOVA with Sidak's multiple comparisons tests. In TCRdb, the immuneACCESS table is reduced to in-frame sequences with V and J assigned. These tables do not hold every clone; where another copy was compared, an unresolved V gene accounts for under half, and the others remain unexplained. That table supplies the V and J calls and clone size; D and trimming were determined from the DNA. The sample records 100,000 to 150,000 clones, around 94% of which are singletons. The ten most abundant clones make up around 7% of the sample.

This sample is drawn from a study of T cell responses to AZD1222 COVID-19 vaccine (dated by TCRdb to the early 2020s). Broadly, across the study: AZD1222 recipients given second doses at about 4 weeks or at about 12 weeks were pooled, since spike-specific TCR depth and breadth were not found to differ between the two schedules. A total of over 230 trial participants underwent TCR sequencing, of whom 207 received two doses of AZD1222 and about 25 received two doses of the MenACWY control vaccine. Trial participants were enrolled by age into subgroups of 18-55, 56-69 and 70-plus years, and around 150, 28 and 57 TCR-sequenced participants, respectively, were included in these subgroups. Points the paper makes about the study in general: Participants were mostly white British and included more females than males, and it was suggested by the authors that clonal diversity may have been underestimated. After two AZD1222 doses, spike-specific TCR breadth and depth were significantly higher than at day 0 and than in MenACWY recipients. Reportedly, close to half of the unique spike-specific TCRs recognized epitopes lying outside the regions that are mutated in the B.1.351 and B.1.1.7 variants. Because no day 14 peak-response samples were available, repertoires were characterized only after the peak T cell response. Vaccine-associated CD4 TCRs spanned the whole spike protein, with dominant responses in regions 160-218 and 743-854. In the small 56-69-year group, the increase in depth fell short of significance, most likely because of low power. Conclusions about previously exposed vaccinees were limited because only 5 or 6 AZD1222 recipients were SARS-CoV-2 seropositive at baseline.

The sample's time point, from its label and the paper: baseline before first vaccination. Vaccinee samples were obtained from the UK trials COV001 and COV002, which included a single-blind randomized controlled phase 2/3 trial of AZD1222 (ChAdOx1 nCoV-19) in healthy adults. For TCRbeta chain sequencing, PBMC samples from trial participants were taken at day 0 and at day 28 after the second dose. The sequences come from peripheral blood, collected on day 0 of AZD1222 vaccination. The receptor's source is an adult in good health. This receptor chain uses TRBV5-1 and TRBJ2-6; no D gene can be assigned with confidence. The CDR3 here reads CASSFYSGANVLTF. The bases read TGCGCCAGCAGCTTCTACTCTGGGGCCAACGTCCTGACTTTC.